One and the same sample provided the 9 T cell receptor beta chains below, sequenced in a study of blood T cell repertoires in COVID-19. The method was immunoSEQ multiplex PCR; TCRdb's version includes in-frame clones alone and lacks a portion of them. The sample has 150,000 to 200,000 clones; 70% to 90% are singletons. Sequencing was done on a sample of peripheral blood. These receptors all stem from a woman aged 25 to 39 with acute or convalescent COVID-19.

The gene calls are TRBV27 and TRBJ2-2; D may be TRBD2 (7 bases). The V end was cut by 2 bases, the J end by 4 bases, with 14 bases between. This CDR3 has 16 amino acids. Germline assignment: CDR1 MNHEY and CDR2 SMNVEV (reference sequence). CDR3 residues: CASSLSGGAGTGELFF. The CDR3 bases are TGTGCCAGCAGTTTAAGTGGGGGGGCTGGCACCGGGGAGCTGTTTTTT.

This chain's CDR3 is CASSIKRSSYNEQFF. DNA of the CDR3: TGTGCCAGCAGTATAAAAAGGAGCTCCTACAATGAGCAGTTCTTC. This chain joins TRBV28 and TRBJ2-1; D gene ambiguous. The CDR3 length is 15 residues. Trimming removed 5 bases at V and 0 bases at J, with 11 bases between. CDR1 is MDHEN, CDR2 SYDVKM, per germline. Based on the CDR3 plus reference TRBV28 and TRBJ2-1, the full variable domain is DVKVTQSSRYLVKRTGEKVFLECVQDMDHENMFWYRQDPGLGLRLIYFSYDVKMKEKGDIPEGYSVSREKKERFSLILESASTNQTSMYLCASSIKRSSYNEQFFGPGTRLTVL.

The chain combines TRBV4-1 with TRBJ2-7, with 7 bases that match TRBD2. The CDR3 covers 13 residues. J was trimmed by 7 bases and V by 4 bases; bases with no gene match: 7. CDR1 MGHRA and CDR2 YSYEKL come from the germline V gene. The CDR3 region is CASSPMGGREQYF. CDR3 coding DNA: TGCGCCAGCAGCCCGATGGGAGGGCGGGAGCAGTACTTC.

The count of this clone is one. The chain links TRBV30 to TRBJ1-4; 9 bases match TRBD1. This CDR3 comprises 14 residues. V was clipped by 7 bases and J by 9 bases; unmatched bases: 12. Germline V gene data show CDR1 as GTSNPN and CDR2 as SVGIG (reference sequence). CDR3: CASKGRQGEQKLFF. In DNA form, the CDR3 reads TGTGCCTCTAAAGGTAGACAGGGGGAGCAAAAACTGTTTTTT.

This chain connects TRBV29-1 to TRBJ2-7, with TRBD2 matching over 13 bases. The CDR3 length is 14 residues. CDR1 is SQVTM and CDR2 is ANQGSEA in the germline V gene. With V trimmed by 4 bases and J by 2 bases, 2 bases remained unmatched. The CDR3: CSVALAGGPYEQYF. The CDR3 bases are TGCAGCGTTGCACTAGCGGGAGGGCCCTACGAGCAGTACTTC.

V and J are TRBV4-1 and TRBJ1-4; no definite D call. The length of the CDR3 is 14 residues. CDR1 MGHRA and CDR2 YSYEKL come from the germline V gene. Trimming stripped 6 bases from V and 0 bases from J, with 8 bases between. As DNA, the CDR3 is TGCGCCAGCAGTAAAACAGCAACTAATGAAAAACTGTTTTTT. This codes for CASSKTATNEKLFF.

The sample holds one count of this clone. The chain employs TRBV7-9 and TRBJ2-7; D not certain. Per the germline V gene, CDR1 is SEHNR and CDR2 is FQNEAQ (reference sequence). V lost 1 base to trimming and J lost 7 bases, with 11 bases between them. The CDR3 covers 13 residues. The CDR3 loop reads CASSLVPSREQYF. As DNA, the CDR3 is TGTGCCAGCAGCTTAGTCCCATCTCGGGAGCAGTACTTC.

CDR3 bases: TGTGCCAGCAGCCGGGGGGCGGACGTAGAGACCCAGTACTTC. Residues: CASSRGADVETQYF. V is TRBV11-2 and J is TRBJ2-5; perhaps TRBD2 as D (7 bases). V lost 5 bases and J 4 bases, leaving 14 bases between the germline ends. Germline CDR1 SGHAT, CDR2 FQNNGV. CDR3 size: 14 residues.

This sequence joins TRBV5-1 and TRBJ1-1; 8 bases are a match to TRBD1. The V gene's germline CDR1 is SGHRS and CDR2 YFSETQ. There are 15 residues in the CDR3. Losses at the gene ends were 4 bases for V and 4 bases for J; bases not matched to a gene: 9. The CDR3 loop reads CASSIPGQGVTEAFF. DNA for the CDR3: TGCGCCAGCAGCATACCCGGACAGGGAGTCACTGAAGCTTTCTTT.